Sequencing of this TCR beta chain was carried out in a study of blood T cells in healthy people across ages. For the second PCR, which ran for about 6 to 11 cycles, a sample-barcoded 5' primer and a J-beta primer mix were used. TCRdb used MiXCR to reprocess the 5' RACE reads, holding one entry per CDR3 protein. The sample includes about a million distinct CDR3 sequences, about 51% of them seen just once. All donors came from Russia, were Caucasian and healthy, and spanned ages roughly 6 to 95. Germline V lookup: CDR1 DFQATT, CDR2 SNEGSKA (reference sequence). This CDR3 is 15 amino acids long. This chain uses TRBV20-1 with TRBJ2-1; D tentatively reads TRBD1 or TRBD2 (6 bases each). Sequences were obtained from blood. The source of this sequence is a woman aged 60-75 years in good health. DNA of the CDR3: TGCAATGCCTACTTAGGGGGAGCGGGTTACAATGAGCAGTTCTTC. This sequence encodes CNAYLGGAGYNEQFF.